These 5 T cell receptor beta chains were all obtained from the same sample, sequenced in a study of prognosis after radiotherapy for stage I lung cancer. The study amplified the TCR beta CDR3 region from genomic DNA. This amplification was carried out by two rounds of multiplex PCR. Initially, in first-round PCR, primers specific to each TRBV and TRBJ gene were used. TCRdb called the multiplex PCR reads again in MiXCR, with one record for every CDR3 protein. This table holds 30,000 to 40,000 distinct CDR3 sequences, less than 40% found once. The sample in question was PBMCs, obtained before or after stereotactic body radiation therapy (not recorded which). The receptors were sampled from a donor aged 50 or older with non-small cell lung cancer.

V and J are TRBV6-9 and TRBJ2-1; 8 positions agree with TRBD2. CDR1 and CDR2 (germline): MNHGY, SVAAGI. The CDR3 runs 15 residues. V trimming: 3 bases; J trimming: 8 bases; junction bases outside the gene matches: 9. CDR3 DNA sequence: TGTGCCAGCAGTTACCCAGCGGGGGTCGGAGATGAGCAGTTCTTC. Translating it yields CASSYPAGVGDEQFF.

This clonotype was seen repeatedly, ten times or more. The rearrangement links TRBV4-2 to TRBJ1-5, with TRBD1 matching 9 bases. J was trimmed by 1 base and V by 1 base; bases with no gene match: 11. Looked up from germline, CDR1 is LGHNA and CDR2 is YNFKEQ. This CDR3 contains 19 residues. The CDR3 coding sequence is TGTGCCAGCAGCCAAGGGGGAAGCCGGACAGGGGAAAGCAATCAGCCCCAGCATTTT. Amino acids: CASSQGGSRTGESNQPQHF.

The V and J genes are TRBV30 and TRBJ1-1, with unresolved D. V was cut by 2 bases and J by 2 bases, with 9 bases left in between. CDR1 GTSNPN and CDR2 SVGIG come from the germline V gene (reference sequence). This CDR3 contains 13 residues. This CDR3 reads CAWSPTLNTEAFF. The CDR3 DNA reads TGTGCCTGGAGTCCGACACTCAACACTGAAGCTTTCTTT.

The chain has TRBV6-1 and TRBJ1-2; D may be TRBD1 (5 bases). With 6 bases removed from V and 6 bases from J, the gap between germline ends came to 17 bases. The CDR3 runs 14 residues. Germline V lookup: CDR1 MNHNS, CDR2 SASEGT. The CDR3: CASRGPMGRNGYTF. The CDR3 DNA follows: TGTGCCAGCAGGGGCCCGATGGGACGGAATGGCTACACCTTC.

V gene TRBV27 combines with J gene TRBJ2-3; a weak D match, TRBD2 (6 bases). V lost 6 bases, J lost 5 bases, and 24 bases lay in between. The germline CDR1 and CDR2 sequences are MNHEY and SMNVEV (reference sequence). CDR3 length equals 17 residues. The CDR3 here is CASRPPPGTFNLDTQYF. The CDR3 DNA follows: TGTGCCAGCAGGCCTCCTCCCGGGACTTTCAACCTAGATACGCAGTATTTT.